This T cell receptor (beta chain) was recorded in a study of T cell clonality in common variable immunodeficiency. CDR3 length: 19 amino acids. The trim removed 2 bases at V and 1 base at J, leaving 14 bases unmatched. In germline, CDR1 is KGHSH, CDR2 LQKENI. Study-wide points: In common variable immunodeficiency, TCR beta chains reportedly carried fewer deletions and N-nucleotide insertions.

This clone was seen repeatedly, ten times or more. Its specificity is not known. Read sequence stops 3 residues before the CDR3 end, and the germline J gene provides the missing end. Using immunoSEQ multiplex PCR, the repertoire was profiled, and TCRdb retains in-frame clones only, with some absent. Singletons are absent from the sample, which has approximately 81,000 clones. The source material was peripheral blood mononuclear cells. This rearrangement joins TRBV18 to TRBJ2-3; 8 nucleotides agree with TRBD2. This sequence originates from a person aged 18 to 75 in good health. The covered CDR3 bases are TGTGCCAGCTCACCAGTTCTGGTTCAAGCGGGAGTTGGCACAGATACG. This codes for CASSPVLVQAGVGTDT. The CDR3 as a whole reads CASSPVLVQAGVGTDTQYF.